A single sample gave rise to the 28 T cell receptor beta chains below, sequenced in a study of T cell repertoires in cytomegalovirus infection. Their antigens are not known. TCRdb reprocessed the reads with MiXCR, giving one entry per CDR3 protein. The sample yields around 340,000 distinct CDR3 sequences, almost 30% seen once. The starting material was cultured PBMCs, obtained from culture after CMV antigen stimulation. Source of these receptors: a human donor in good health (CMV status not recorded). Some clones in this sample may be carry-over from other donors' samples.

The chain has TRBV27 and TRBJ2-1; a weak D match, TRBD1 (5 bases). V lost 2 bases and J lost 2, with 13 bases in between. This CDR3 is built from 16 residues. The germline V gene encodes CDR1 MNHEY and CDR2 SMNVEV (reference sequence). The CDR3 DNA reads TGTGCCAGCAGTTTAAAGAGCAGGGTCCCCTACAATGAGCAGTTCTTC. Translated, it gives CASSLKSRVPYNEQFF.

This clonotype was observed a few times. This chain links TRBV11-2 with TRBJ2-7, with 7 bases aligning to TRBD2. CDR3 length equals 15 residues. Germline V gene data show CDR1 as SGHAT and CDR2 as FQNNGV. The ends lost 4 bases at V and 4 bases at J; junction bases unmatched: 10. The DNA of the CDR3 is TGTGCCAGCAGCTCCGAAGCGGGGTCAGCGTACGAGCAGTACTTC. Its translation is CASSSEAGSAYEQYF. The complete variable domain, with remaining parts taken from reference TRBV11-2 and TRBJ2-7, reads EAGVAQSPRYKIIEKRQSVAFWCNPISGHATLYWYQQILGQGPKLLIQFQNNGVVDDSQLPKDRFSAERLKGVDSTLKIQPAKLEDSAVYLCASSSEAGSAYEQYFGPGTRLTVT.

This clonotype occurred many times. In DNA form, the CDR3 reads TGTGCCATCAGCCCCCGGGGGCTCGATGAAAAACTGTTTTTT. Translation: CAISPRGLDEKLFF. This rearrangement joins TRBV10-3 to TRBJ1-4; perhaps TRBD1 as D (6 bases). This CDR3 is built from 14 residues. Germline V gene lookup returns CDR1 ENHRY and CDR2 SYGVKD. Trimming took off 6 bases at V and 6 bases at J, with 14 bases between the two ends.

Remarks on this clonotype: This clone may be a read error of a much larger clone one base away. The rearrangement links TRBV7-8 to TRBJ1-5; 8 nucleotides match TRBD1. V shed 6 bases, J shed 6 bases, and the junction held 7 bases outside the gene matches. Germline CDR1 and CDR2: SGHVS and FQNEAQ. The CDR3 has 14 amino acids. CDR3 DNA sequence: TGTGCCAGCAGTAGTAACAGGGGGTCTCAGCCCCAGCATTTT. Protein: CASSSNRGSQPQHF.

This clonotype was counted between two and nine times. The V call is TRBV28, the J call TRBJ2-1; no firm D call. The germline CDR1 and CDR2 sequences are MDHEN and SYDVKM. CDR3 length: 10 amino acids. V dropped 5 bases and J dropped 7 bases, with 3 bases sitting between them. The CDR3 sequence is CASSQNEQFF. CDR3 nucleotide sequence: TGTGCCAGCAGTCAAAATGAGCAGTTCTTC.

This clonotype has only a few counts. The chain has TRBV2 and TRBJ1-1; D gene unclear. CDR1 SNHLY and CDR2 FYNNEI come from the germline V gene. The CDR3 totals 14 residues. V gave up 4 bases and J gave up 8 bases, with 17 bases separating them. CDR3 in DNA: TGTGCCAGCAGTGGGACGGGTTGGATTGGGGAAGCTTTCTTT. This gives the protein CASSGTGWIGEAFF.

This clonotype showed up many times. This chain uses TRBV12-3 or TRBV12-4 with TRBJ1-1; D is ambiguous. The CDR3 contains 13 residues. Trimming removed 3 bases from V and 1 base from J, with 6 bases in between. CDR3 loop: CASSFWGNTEAFF. The CDR3 bases are TGTGCCAGCAGTTTCTGGGGGAACACTGAAGCTTTCTTT.

This chain uses TRBV5-8 with TRBJ1-5; 7 nucleotides agree with TRBD1. CDR1 and CDR2 from the germline V gene are SGHTS and YDEGEE. The CDR3 runs to 15 residues. With 5 bases clipped from V and 2 bases from J, the junction kept 7 bases outside the gene matches. CDR3 sequence reads: CASRTTGTGNQPQHF. In DNA form, the CDR3 reads TGTGCCAGCAGAACTACCGGGACAGGCAATCAGCCCCAGCATTTT.

The genes are TRBV7-9 and TRBJ1-2; the D gene is possibly TRBD1 (6 bases). From germline, CDR1 is SEHNR and CDR2 FQNEAQ (reference sequence). The V end lost 1 base, the J end lost 6 bases, and 12 bases lay between the germline ends. The CDR3 has 14 residues. DNA for the CDR3: TGTGCCAGCAGCTTAGGCGGGGGACAAGATGGCTACACCTTC. It is translated as CASSLGGGQDGYTF.

The V and J genes are TRBV6-5 and TRBJ1-5; a possible D gene is TRBD1 (6 bases). Germline lookup yields CDR1 MNHEY and CDR2 SVGAGI. The ends were cut back, 0 bases at V and 13 bases at J, with 13 bases in the middle. The CDR3 totals 13 residues. CDR3: CASSYSDRTGQHF. The CDR3 DNA is TGTGCCAGCAGTTACTCGGACAGAACTGGTCAGCATTTT.

This clonotype was detected only a few times. The chain is built from TRBV15 and TRBJ2-1; 12 nucleotides match TRBD2. V trimming: 5 bases; J trimming: 8 bases; junction bases outside the gene matches: 10. Germline CDR1 and CDR2: LNHNV and YYDKDF (reference sequence). The CDR3 covers 16 residues. Here the CDR3 reads CATSLELRLAGDEQFF. DNA for the CDR3: TGTGCCACCAGCCTCGAACTCAGACTAGCGGGAGATGAGCAGTTCTTC.

The chain joins TRBV12-3 or TRBV12-4 to TRBJ1-5, with a tentative D call TRBD1 (5 bases). This CDR3 is 19 amino acids long. Trimming removed 6 bases at V and 2 bases at J, with 26 bases between. The CDR3 protein is CASSLHRKSGRWGNQPQHF. The CDR3 DNA reads as TGTGCCAGCAGCCTCCATCGGAAATCGGGGCGGTGGGGCAATCAGCCCCAGCATTTT.

This clonotype was counted at least ten times. The rearrangement uses TRBV7-6 and TRBJ2-7, with 7 bases fitting TRBD1. V dropped 2 bases and J dropped 1; count of bases not matched to a gene: 5. In germline, CDR1 is SGHVS, CDR2 FNYEAQ. The length of the CDR3 is 15 residues. CDR3 amino acids: CASSLTGTDSYEQYF. In DNA, the CDR3 is TGTGCCAGCAGCTTAACCGGGACAGATTCCTACGAGCAGTACTTC.

This clonotype was seen repeatedly, ten times or more. The chain carries TRBV7-2 and TRBJ1-1, with D uncertain. The CDR3 runs 13 residues. Germline V gene data show CDR1 as SGHTA and CDR2 as FQGNSA. Between the trimmed V and J ends, which lost 5 bases and 4 bases, there was a span of 11 bases. This CDR3 is CASSPPGSTEAFF. The CDR3 DNA reads TGTGCCAGCAGCCCACCCGGCAGCACTGAAGCTTTCTTT.

This chain uses TRBV24-1 with TRBJ2-1; perhaps TRBD2 as D (5 bases). The V end was cut by 3 bases, the J end by 10 bases, with 18 bases between. CDR1 is KGHDR, CDR2 SFDVKD, per germline. The CDR3 has 15 residues. The CDR3 reads CATSDTSGFAGEQFF. CDR3 DNA sequence: TGTGCCACCAGTGATACCTCGGGATTCGCCGGAGAGCAGTTCTTC.

In its sample, this clonotype was seen many times. This chain connects TRBV7-8 to TRBJ1-1, with D unclear. V lost 8 bases to trimming and J lost 3 bases, with 13 bases between them. Germline V gene sequence: CDR1 SGHVS, CDR2 FQNEAQ. This CDR3 comprises 13 residues. CDR3 amino acids: CASFLRWDTEAFF. CDR3 DNA sequence: TGTGCCAGCTTCCTGAGGTGGGACACTGAAGCTTTCTTT.

The chain links TRBV20-1 to TRBJ1-2; possibly TRBD1 for D (6 bases). Deletions cut 0 bases from V and 7 bases from J, with 15 bases between. From germline, CDR1 is DFQATT and CDR2 SNEGSKA (reference sequence). This CDR3 is built from 14 residues. The CDR3 sequence is CSARDGRGPTGYTF. The CDR3 bases are TGCAGTGCTAGAGATGGGCGGGGGCCCACTGGCTACACCTTC.

This rearrangement joins TRBV28 to TRBJ1-4; the D is unclear. V lost 4 bases and J lost 11, with 14 bases in between. The CDR3 has 13 residues. From germline, CDR1 is MDHEN and CDR2 SYDVKM. The CDR3 DNA reads as TGTGCCAGCAGTTGGATGCAGCTGGGGAAACTGTTTTTT. This codes for CASSWMQLGKLFF.

This clonotype was observed a handful of times. J is TRBJ2-5 and V is TRBV6-1; D not certain. Trimming stripped 6 bases from V and 5 bases from J, with 13 bases between. The germline gives CDR1 MNHNS, CDR2 SASEGT. The CDR3 is made up of 13 amino acids. The CDR3, as DNA: TGTGCCAGCAGCGATTATTCTCGGGAGACCCAGTACTTC. The encoded protein is CASSDYSRETQYF.

This clonotype was observed a handful of times. CDR3 DNA sequence: TGTGCCAGCAGCCAGATCTCAACTAGCGGCGAGCAGTTCTTC. Protein sequence: CASSQISTSGEQFF. The chain has TRBV7-9 and TRBJ2-1, with TRBD2 matching over 8 bases. The CDR3 extends over 14 amino acids. The V segment lost 5 bases and the J segment 10 bases; nucleotides outside the gene matches: 10. Germline V gives CDR1 SEHNR, CDR2 FQNEAQ (reference sequence). Together with reference TRBV7-9 and TRBJ2-1, the CDR3 gives the full variable domain: DTGVSQNPRHKITKRGQNVTFRCDPISEHNRLYWYRQTLGQGPEFLTYFQNEAQLEKSRLLSDRFSAERPKGSFSTLEIQRTEQGDSAMYLCASSQISTSGEQFFGPGTRLTVL.

This clonotype was picked up a small number of times. CDR3 sequence reads: CASSPRQGAYEQYF. For the CDR3, the DNA is TGTGCCAGCTCACCACGGCAGGGGGCTTACGAGCAGTACTTC. The chain is built from TRBV18 and TRBJ2-7; 8 bases line up with TRBD1. J was trimmed by 4 bases and V by 1 base; bases with no gene match: 3. The CDR3 covers 14 residues. Germline CDR1 is KGHSH and CDR2 is LQKENI.

The gene calls are TRBV20-1 and TRBJ1-1; D unclear. Looked up from germline, CDR1 is DFQATT and CDR2 is SNEGSKA (reference sequence). V lost 0 bases and J 4 bases, leaving 15 bases between the germline ends. The CDR3 covers 15 residues. CDR3 coding DNA: TGCAGTGCTAGAGATGTTAGCGGGTTTGGCACTGAAGCTTTCTTT. Its protein product is CSARDVSGFGTEAFF.

This clonotype has ten or more counts. V and J are TRBV7-8 and TRBJ2-5; 7 bases map to TRBD2. The CDR3 has 15 residues. CDR1 SGHVS and CDR2 FQNEAQ come from the germline V gene. Unmatched junction bases numbered 14, after V lost 5 bases and J lost 8 bases. CDR3 coding DNA: TGTGCCAGCAGCCACTCGACTAGCTGGACCGACACCCAGTACTTC. Residues: CASSHSTSWTDTQYF.

The chain recombines TRBV6-1 with TRBJ1-6, with 10 bases that match TRBD1. CDR3 length: 14 residues. The J segment lost 7 bases and the V segment lost 7 bases, leaving 4 bases of the junction unmatched. Germline values: CDR1 MNHNS, CDR2 SASEGT. CDR3 residues: CASTTGGENSPLHF. CDR3 nucleotides: TGTGCCAGCACGACAGGGGGCGAGAATTCACCCCTCCACTTT.

This clonotype was counted a few times. The rearrangement joins TRBV20-1 to TRBJ1-5; possible D gene TRBD1, 5 bases. The V end lost 6 bases, the J end lost 4 bases, and 10 bases lay between the germline ends. The length of the CDR3 is 12 residues. The germline CDR1 and CDR2 sequences are DFQATT and SNEGSKA (reference sequence). CDR3 sequence (DNA): TGCAGTGCCCTTAGGGGTAATCAGCCCCAGCATTTT. This encodes CSALRGNQPQHF.

This clonotype was recorded a few times. The chain has TRBV5-4 and TRBJ2-3, with 8 nucleotides matching TRBD2. This CDR3 region has 16 residues. The germline V gene encodes CDR1 SGHNT and CDR2 YYREEE (reference sequence). V shed 5 bases, J shed 2 bases, and the junction held 10 bases outside the gene matches. As DNA, the CDR3 is TGTGCCAGCAGGGGCGGTACTAGCGGAACCACAGATACGCAGTATTTT. Protein: CASRGGTSGTTDTQYF. The complete variable domain, with remaining parts taken from reference TRBV5-4 and TRBJ2-3, reads ETGVTQSPTHLIKTRGQQVTLRCSSQSGHNTVSWYQQALGQGPQFIFQYYREEENGRGNFPPRFSGLQFPNYSSELNVNALELDDSALYLCASRGGTSGTTDTQYFGPGTRLTVL.

The V call is TRBV15, the J call TRBJ1-4; no definite D call. The ends were cut back, 0 bases at V and 0 bases at J, with 5 bases in the middle. CDR3 length: 15 amino acids. Germline CDR1 and CDR2: LNHNV and YYDKDF (reference sequence). This CDR3 is CATSRDDATNEKLFF. The CDR3 nucleotides are TGTGCCACCAGCAGAGACGATGCAACTAATGAAAAACTGTTTTTT.

CDR3 nucleotide sequence: TGTGCCATCAGTGGACCAAATAGCGGGGGCCGCACAGATACGCAGTATTTT. Translation: CAISGPNSGGRTDTQYF. The rearrangement links TRBV10-3 to TRBJ2-3; TRBD2 aligns across 9 bases. The V segment lost 4 bases and the J segment 1 base; nucleotides outside the gene matches: 9. This CDR3 is built from 17 residues. From germline, CDR1 is ENHRY and CDR2 SYGVKD.